This is a list of T cell receptor beta chains from one sample in a study of CXCR3-negative and CXCR3-positive naive CD8 T cells. TCRdb reprocessed the 5' RACE reads and reports one entry per CDR3 protein, with no DNA. The table for this sample gives approximately 83,000 distinct CDR3 sequences. The specimen was naive CXCR3- CD8+ T cells from blood. These receptors were collected from a human donor in good health. Some clones in this sample may be carry-over from other donors' samples. Each CDR3 is given with its conserved first and last residue.

j_gene: TRBJ1-4; v_gene: TRBV13; CDR3aa: CASSLDEKLFF
j_gene: TRBJ2-7; v_gene: TRBV28; CDR3aa: CASSLFLTGRGEQYF
j_gene: TRBJ2-1; v_gene: TRBV7-9; CDR3aa: CASSSLAGGDNEQFF
j_gene: TRBJ2-4; v_gene: TRBV20-1; CDR3aa: CSARVLQENIQYF
j_gene: TRBJ2-1; v_gene: TRBV7-7; CDR3aa: CASSLNDGTSDYNEQFF
j_gene: TRBJ2-7; v_gene: TRBV20-1; CDR3aa: CSARDRQGAVYEQYF
j_gene: TRBJ2-7; v_gene: TRBV7-6; CDR3aa: CASSLEAGDIYEQYF
j_gene: TRBJ2-7; v_gene: TRBV5-5; CDR3aa: CASSLSGFFSYEQYF
j_gene: TRBJ2-7; v_gene: TRBV5-8; CDR3aa: CASSLAGRSYEQYF
j_gene: TRBJ1-1; v_gene: TRBV11-2; CDR3aa: CASSLTGTEAFF
j_gene: TRBJ1-1; v_gene: TRBV7-2; CDR3aa: CASSLGLQGPNTEAFF
j_gene: TRBJ2-7; v_gene: TRBV12-3/TRBV12-4; CDR3aa: CASSLGLHLTYEQYF
j_gene: TRBJ1-1; v_gene: TRBV4-1; CDR3aa: CASSQDRTFNQGAFF
j_gene: TRBJ2-5; v_gene: TRBV4-1; CDR3aa: CASSQGAGKETQYF
j_gene: TRBJ2-1; v_gene: TRBV7-8; CDR3aa: CASSHPPGQGTNEQFF
j_gene: TRBJ2-5; v_gene: TRBV9; CDR3aa: CASSILGGTETQYF
j_gene: TRBJ2-3; v_gene: TRBV15; CDR3aa: CATSRVRDTQYF
j_gene: TRBJ1-3; v_gene: TRBV4-3; CDR3aa: CASSQDLGGYGNTIYF
j_gene: TRBJ2-7; v_gene: TRBV7-2; CDR3aa: CASSLTQTYEQYF
j_gene: TRBJ1-1; v_gene: TRBV28; CDR3aa: CASTKGGMDTEAFF
j_gene: TRBJ2-1; v_gene: TRBV29-1; CDR3aa: CSVEVPTSGGADEQFF
j_gene: TRBJ2-1; v_gene: TRBV12-3/TRBV12-4; CDR3aa: CASSWTSVVGNEQFF
j_gene: TRBJ2-7; v_gene: TRBV21-1; CDR3aa: CAGTYRGRPHGAYEQYF
j_gene: TRBJ1-5; v_gene: TRBV7-2; CDR3aa: CASTPNQPQHF
j_gene: TRBJ2-1; v_gene: TRBV12-3/TRBV12-4; CDR3aa: CASTLPLAGRNEQFF
j_gene: TRBJ2-1; v_gene: TRBV10-3; CDR3aa: CAIRGTMGGDNEQFF
j_gene: TRBJ2-7; v_gene: TRBV7-9; CDR3aa: CASSPTLGLDPYEQYF
j_gene: TRBJ2-7; v_gene: TRBV27; CDR3aa: CASSFGASGTYEQYF
j_gene: TRBJ2-1; v_gene: TRBV6-5; CDR3aa: CASSYSYSYNEQFF
j_gene: TRBJ2-1; v_gene: TRBV20-1; CDR3aa: CSATSGGSSYNEQLF
j_gene: TRBJ2-7; v_gene: TRBV11-3; CDR3aa: CASSLAGGPSYEQYF
j_gene: TRBJ2-7; v_gene: TRBV29-1; CDR3aa: CSVEGYRGYEQYF
j_gene: TRBJ1-2; v_gene: TRBV6-6; CDR3aa: CASKGSLIDGYTF
j_gene: TRBJ1-6; v_gene: TRBV6-1; CDR3aa: CASSARGRPPLHF
j_gene: TRBJ2-1; v_gene: TRBV29-1; CDR3aa: CSVGQLAGGPGNEQFF
j_gene: TRBJ2-1; v_gene: TRBV29-1; CDR3aa: CSVELAGGDNEQFF
j_gene: TRBJ2-5; v_gene: TRBV10-3; CDR3aa: CAISAAGTSGGQETQYF
j_gene: TRBJ2-7; v_gene: TRBV7-9; CDR3aa: CASRGDRGMSYEQYF
j_gene: TRBJ1-5; v_gene: TRBV2; CDR3aa: CASSEAQRGSNQPQHF
j_gene: TRBJ2-7; v_gene: TRBV29-1; CDR3aa: CSVAGTGDNEQYF
j_gene: TRBJ2-7; v_gene: TRBV29-1; CDR3aa: CSVRDDSYEQYF
j_gene: TRBJ2-1; v_gene: TRBV7-3; CDR3aa: CASSPTGFGNEQFF
j_gene: TRBJ2-5; v_gene: TRBV15; CDR3aa: CATSRDTGIQETQYF
j_gene: TRBJ2-7; v_gene: TRBV28; CDR3aa: CASSLPRDISYEQYF
j_gene: TRBJ2-7; v_gene: TRBV6-2/TRBV6-3; CDR3aa: CASSLFVTEQYF
j_gene: TRBJ2-1; v_gene: TRBV7-3; CDR3aa: CASSLDTTLGNEQFF
j_gene: TRBJ2-7; v_gene: TRBV6-6; CDR3aa: CASSPSYAGGAYEQYF
j_gene: TRBJ2-7; v_gene: TRBV4-1; CDR3aa: CASSQVAGPYEQYF
j_gene: TRBJ2-5; v_gene: TRBV29-1; CDR3aa: CSVEEVDGGETQYF
j_gene: TRBJ2-1; v_gene: TRBV6-6; CDR3aa: CASRDRSKDEQFF
j_gene: TRBJ2-1; v_gene: TRBV7-3; CDR3aa: CASSLVGATSINEQFF
j_gene: TRBJ2-3; v_gene: TRBV12-2; CDR3aa: CASRPAKGEGTDTQYF
j_gene: TRBJ1-6; v_gene: TRBV7-9; CDR3aa: CASSLAPVNSPLHF
j_gene: TRBJ2-7; v_gene: TRBV29-1; CDR3aa: CSVEGIRGSTYEQYF